The T cell receptor beta chain under discussion was sequenced for a study of CD8 T cells in Susac syndrome. Through negative isolation, CD4+ and CD8+ T cells were obtained, while TEMRA cells were enriched using FACS. With random hexamers, roughly 0.5 to 1 ug RNA was reverse transcribed. Across 54 Vbeta and 13 Jbeta, immunoSEQ multiplex PCR amplified TCR beta CDR3. TCRdb re-analysed the immunoSEQ multiplex PCR reads in MiXCR, keeping a single row per CDR3 protein. The sample has 250,000 to 300,000 distinct CDR3 sequences, 85% seen once. To note about this clonotype: Its target is not known.

Findings of the study overall: TCR sequencing and HLA analysis covered a relatively small number of individuals.

The germline V gene has CDR1 SQVTM and CDR2 ANQGSEA. CDR3 length: 14 residues. V was pared by 3 bases and J by 4 bases, with 15 bases between. The V call is TRBV29-1, the J call TRBJ1-1, with D possibly TRBD1 on 5 matching bases. The receptor's source is a human donor with multiple sclerosis. The sample was CD8+ T cells from PBMCs. The CDR3 region has the DNA TGCAGCGTTGACGGGCGGCAGGGACGCACTGAAGCTTTCTTT. Translation: CSVDGRQGRTEAFF.